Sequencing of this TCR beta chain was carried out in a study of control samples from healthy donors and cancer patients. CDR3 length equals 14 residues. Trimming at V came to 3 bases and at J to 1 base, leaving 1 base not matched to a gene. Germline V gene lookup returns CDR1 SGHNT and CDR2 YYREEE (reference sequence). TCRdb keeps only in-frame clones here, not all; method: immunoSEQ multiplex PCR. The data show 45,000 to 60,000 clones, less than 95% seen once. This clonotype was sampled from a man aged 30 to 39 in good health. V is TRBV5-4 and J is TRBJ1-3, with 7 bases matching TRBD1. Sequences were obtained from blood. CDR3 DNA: TGTGCCAGCAGCTCGACAGGGTCTGGAAACACCATATATTTT. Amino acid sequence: CASSSTGSGNTIYF.